This is a list of T cell receptor beta chains from one sample in a study of shared T cell receptors in the human thymus. Data came from immunoSEQ multiplex PCR; TCRdb stores just in-frame clones and leaves some out. The table shows about 660,000 clones, with roughly 88% occurring only once. The sample was also linked to a second study, of human thymus T cells.

The sample was thymocytes. The receptor source for this set is a boy in the first two years of life with a congenital heart defect. CDR3s include the opening cysteine and the closing phenylalanine or tryptophan. D genes are given only for firm matches. Size is omitted from some rows. Given values are once, few, many or a class for expanded clones.

clone size	V gene	D gene	J gene	CDR3 DNA	CDR3 protein
-	TRBV4-1	TRBD2	TRBJ2-7	TGCGCCAGCAGCCAAGGGAGGACTAGCGTGCCCTACGAGCAGTACTTC	CASSQGRTSVPYEQYF
-	TRBV5-4	TRBD1	TRBJ2-1	TGTGCCAGCAGCTTAAGGGGACAGGGGAACAATGAGCAGTTCTTC	CASSLRGQGNNEQFF
once	TRBV30	-	TRBJ1-6	TGTGCCTGGACCGGAGATACCGGGACACCTAATTCACCCCTCCACTTT	CAWTGDTGTPNSPLHF
few	TRBV13	TRBD2	TRBJ2-1	TGTGCCAGCAGCTCGGGGAAAAGGACTAGCGGGAGTGGGCAGTTCTTC	CASSSGKRTSGSGQFF
-	TRBV18	TRBD2	TRBJ2-5	TGTGCCAGCTCACCACCCCGGACTAGCGGGATGCAAGAGACCCAGTACTTC	CASSPPRTSGMQETQYF
-	TRBV9	-	TRBJ2-7	TGTGCCAGCAGCGTAAGTAGCTACGAGCAGTACTTC	CASSVSSYEQYF
-	TRBV10-2	TRBD1	TRBJ2-7	TGCGCCAGCAGTGATGACAGGGGGCCTTACGAGCAGTACTTC	CASSDDRGPYEQYF
once	TRBV6-5	-	TRBJ2-1	TGTGCCAGCAGTCCGATAGCGGCGGGGTACAATGAGCAGTTCTTC	CASSPIAAGYNEQFF
-	TRBV25-1	TRBD2	TRBJ2-3	TGTGCCAGCAGTGTTCTAGCGGGAGGAACAGATACGCAGTATTTT	CASSVLAGGTDTQYF
-	TRBV5-4	TRBD1	TRBJ1-2	TGTGCCAGCAGCTTCCAACAGGGGGCGAAGGGCTACACCTTC	CASSFQQGAKGYTF
-	TRBV5-1	-	TRBJ2-7	TGCGCCAGCAGGGTCGGGATTGTCACCTACGAGCAGTACTTC	CASRVGIVTYEQYF
once	TRBV27	TRBD1	TRBJ1-5	TGTGCCAGCCCCTTAATAACAGGGGGCGATCAGCCCCAGCATTTT	CASPLITGGDQPQHF
-	TRBV7-8	TRBD1	TRBJ1-2	TGTGCCAGCAGTTTGGACAGGCACGCTAACTATGGCTACACCTTC	CASSLDRHANYGYTF
-	TRBV20-1	-	TRBJ2-3	TGCAGTGTAGCCTACACAGATACGCAGTATTTT	CSVAYTDTQYF
-	TRBV29-1	TRBD2	TRBJ2-1	TGCAGCCTCGGATGGGGGCGGGAGGGCCCCAATGAGCAGTTCTTC	CSLGWGREGPNEQFF
-	TRBV7-9	-	TRBJ2-3	TGTGCCAGCAACCAAGAGCTCTCCCAGGGAGATACGCAGTATTTT	CASNQELSQGDTQYF
-	TRBV4-1	-	TRBJ1-1	TGCGCCAGCAGCCAAGATCGGGCAGGGGACGCGGGCACTGAAGCTTTCTTT	CASSQDRAGDAGTEAFF
-	TRBV10-2	-	TRBJ2-3	TGCGCCAGCAGTGAGTCGGGTAGCGCCAACGTTGATACGCAGTATTTT	CASSESGSANVDTQYF
-	TRBV5-1	TRBD2	TRBJ2-3	TGCGCCAGCAGCTTTCCGTCCGGACCCCGCGGGGGGGCCCCCCTAACTAGCACAGATACGCAGTATTTT	CASSFPSGPRGGAPLTSTDTQYF
few	TRBV4-1	TRBD1	TRBJ1-5	TGCGCCAGCAGCCAAGGGACAGGCCAGAATCAGCCCCAGCATTTT	CASSQGTGQNQPQHF